This T cell receptor (beta chain) was recorded in a study of T-cell memory formation after mild COVID-19. Remarks on this clonotype: What it binds is not known.

Study-wide findings and caveats: Balance between CD4 and CD8 was seen in clones contracting day 15 to 85, and a CD4+ lean was seen in later expanders. Prior to infection, memory already included some responding clones, suggesting cross-reactive memory joined.

The 5'RACE method, run with constant-segment primers, produced TCR alpha and TCR beta cDNA libraries (carrying sample barcodes and UMIs). One entry per CDR3 protein, called by TCRdb with MiXCR from the 5' RACE reads. The data contain about 180,000 distinct CDR3 sequences, roughly 17% of them singletons. V dropped 6 bases and J dropped 2; count of bases not matched to a gene: 8. The CDR3 runs 15 residues. Sample: PBMCs or a T cell subset sorted from them (not recorded which). This clonotype was obtained from an adult woman who had mild COVID-19 (a few samples of this study predate the infection). Cell type and time point are not known. V is TRBV12-3 or TRBV12-4 and J is TRBJ2-3; TRBD2 matches 7 bases. CDR3 region: CASRPAGTPTDTQYF. The CDR3 nucleotides read TGTGCCAGCAGACCAGCGGGGACCCCCACAGATACGCAGTATTTT.